Each of the 15 T cell receptor beta chains below was sequenced from the same sample in a study of blood T cell repertoires in COVID-19. Produced via immunoSEQ multiplex PCR; TCRdb's table is partial and in-frame only. The sample consists of more than 300,000 clones, 90% to 95% of them appearing once. Material for sequencing was peripheral blood. The receptor source for this set is a woman aged 18-29 years who had recovered from COVID-19.

The chain links TRBV7-2 to TRBJ2-3; 9 bases fit TRBD1. This CDR3 region has 15 residues. Germline lookup yields CDR1 SGHTA and CDR2 FQGNSA. Losses at the gene ends were 5 bases for V and 1 base for J; bases not matched to a gene: 4. CDR3 amino acids: CASSPRTGGTDTQYF. DNA for the CDR3: TGTGCCAGCAGCCCCAGGACAGGGGGCACAGATACGCAGTATTTT.

This chain uses TRBV5-4 with TRBJ2-5; 8 nucleotides match TRBD1. Per germline, CDR1 SGHNT and CDR2 YYREEE (reference sequence). Unmatched junction bases numbered 9, after V lost 4 bases and J lost 4 bases. The CDR3 consists of 15 residues. In DNA, the CDR3 is TGTGCCAGCAGCCCCCGGGACAGGCCAGGAGAGACCCAGTACTTC. It specifies CASSPRDRPGETQYF.

The gene calls are TRBV27 and TRBJ1-1; tentatively, D is TRBD1 (6 bases). The V end lost 6 bases, the J end lost 5 bases, and 13 bases lay between the germline ends. Germline CDR1 and CDR2: MNHEY and SMNVEV (reference sequence). The CDR3 extends over 13 amino acids. CDR3 amino acids: CASSYRVGTEAFF. The DNA of the CDR3 is TGTGCCAGCAGCTACAGGGTAGGGACTGAAGCTTTCTTT.

As concerns this clone: This same CDR3 is encoded by further DNA sequences in the sample. The rearrangement joins TRBV6-2 or TRBV6-3 to TRBJ1-5; unclear D gene. Germline-derived CDR1 and CDR2 are MNHEY and SVGEGT. V lost 2 bases, J lost 0 bases, and 5 bases lay in between. The CDR3 has 14 amino acids. The CDR3 DNA reads as TGTGCCAGCAGTTACAGAGGTAGCAATCAGCCCCAGCATTTT. It specifies CASSYRGSNQPQHF.

The chain has TRBV9 and TRBJ1-2, with TRBD1 matching over 9 bases. The germline V gene encodes CDR1 SGDLS and CDR2 YYNGEE. There are 18 residues in the CDR3. After removal of 4 bases from V and 3 bases from J, the junction contained 16 bases not matched to a gene. The DNA of the CDR3 is TGTGCCAGCAGCTCTCAACGGGACAGGGCTTTACCCTACTATGGCTACACCTTC. This sequence encodes CASSSQRDRALPYYGYTF.

The chain links TRBV5-1 to TRBJ1-3; 12 bases line up with TRBD1. There are 17 residues in the CDR3. From germline, CDR1 is SGHRS and CDR2 YFSETQ. J gave up 4 bases and V 1 base, and 6 bases lay outside the gene matches. The CDR3 is CASSLSGTGGLGNTIYF. The CDR3 nucleotides read TGCGCCAGCAGCTTGAGCGGGACAGGGGGCCTCGGAAACACCATATATTTT. The full variable domain, rest sourced from reference TRBV5-1 and TRBJ1-3, is KAGVTQTPRYLIKTRGQQVTLSCSPISGHRSVSWYQQTPGQGLQFLFEYFSETQRNKGNFPGRFSGRQFSNSRSEMNVSTLELGDSALYLCASSLSGTGGLGNTIYFGEGSWLTVV.

This clone was recorded once. The chain links TRBV6-2 or TRBV6-3 to TRBJ1-2; TRBD1 matches 7 bases. The CDR3 is 14 amino acids. The trim removed 0 bases at V and 8 bases at J, leaving 6 bases unmatched. Germline-derived CDR1 and CDR2 are MNHEY and SVGEGT. CDR3 amino acids: CASSYSGPGGGYTF. DNA of the CDR3: TGTGCCAGCAGTTACTCCGGGCCAGGGGGAGGCTACACCTTC.

The CDR3 nucleotides read TGTGCCAGCGGGGGACTGGGCAATCAGCCCCAGCATTTT. The encoded protein is CASGGLGNQPQHF. This chain links TRBV6-5 with TRBJ1-5, with D tentatively TRBD1 (5 bases). This CDR3 is 13 amino acids long. V was clipped by 8 bases and J by 2 bases, with 10 bases between them. Germline V CDR1 and CDR2: MNHEY, SVGAGI.

The V call is TRBV14, the J call TRBJ2-1; perhaps TRBD2 as D (6 bases). The length of the CDR3 is 14 residues. Trimming stripped 4 bases from V and 4 bases from J, with 11 bases between. The germline V gene encodes CDR1 SGHDN and CDR2 FVKESK. The CDR3: CASSRRGRYNEQFF. CDR3 coding DNA: TGTGCCAGCAGCCGGCGGGGCCGTTACAATGAGCAGTTCTTC.

V gene TRBV4-3 combines with J gene TRBJ2-3; 11 bases match TRBD2. V trimming: 2 bases; J trimming: 1 base; junction bases outside the gene matches: 2. The V gene's germline CDR1 is LGHNA and CDR2 YSLEER. The CDR3 runs to 16 residues. CDR3 region: CASSQIAGGGTDTQYF. CDR3 DNA sequence: TGCGCCAGCAGCCAAATAGCGGGAGGGGGCACAGATACGCAGTATTTT.

This clone was counted a single time. The chain combines TRBV5-1 with TRBJ2-7; 7 nucleotides agree with TRBD2. Germline values: CDR1 SGHRS, CDR2 YFSETQ. The CDR3 loop spans 15 amino acids. Germline trimming cut 4 bases from V and 3 bases from J; bases unmatched to any gene: 10. Here the CDR3 DNA reads TGCGCCAGCAGCCTGGGGCTAGCGGACTACTACGAGCAGTACGTC. It codes for CASSLGLADYYEQYV.

The rearrangement joins TRBV5-1 to TRBJ1-4, with a weak D call TRBD1 (6 bases). Germline values: CDR1 SGHRS, CDR2 YFSETQ. The CDR3 runs to 17 residues. V was clipped by 0 bases and J by 10 bases, with 22 bases between them. The CDR3 bases are TGCGCCAGCAGCTTGGGCCTACAGGGACCAACGAGCGGAAAACTGTTTTTT. Its protein product is CASSLGLQGPTSGKLFF.

The chain carries TRBV18 and TRBJ2-2, with TRBD2 matching 8 bases. The CDR3 is made up of 19 amino acids. The germline V gene encodes CDR1 KGHSH and CDR2 LQKENI. Germline trimming cut 3 bases from V and 4 bases from J; bases unmatched to any gene: 16. CDR3 DNA sequence: TGTGCCAGCTCACCTTTGAGCGAGAGGGCCGGGACTAGCACCGGGGAGCTGTTTTTT. Translation: CASSPLSERAGTSTGELFF.

In this sample, this clone turned up once. The chain carries TRBV11-2 and TRBJ2-3; D is uncertain. The germline gives CDR1 SGHAT, CDR2 FQNNGV. The ends were cut back, 5 bases at V and 2 bases at J, with 11 bases in the middle. The CDR3 contains 14 residues. CDR3 protein: CASSVLSNTDTQYF. DNA for the CDR3: TGTGCCAGCAGCGTACTGTCGAACACAGATACGCAGTATTTT. Full variable domain (outside the CDR3, taken from reference TRBV11-2 and TRBJ2-3): EAGVAQSPRYKIIEKRQSVAFWCNPISGHATLYWYQQILGQGPKLLIQFQNNGVVDDSQLPKDRFSAERLKGVDSTLKIQPAKLEDSAVYLCASSVLSNTDTQYFGPGTRLTVL.

The V and J genes are TRBV9 and TRBJ2-5; TRBD1 is a possible D gene (6 bases). The CDR3 runs to 16 residues. V was clipped by 5 bases and J by 2 bases, with 19 bases between them. CDR1 SGDLS and CDR2 YYNGEE come from the germline V gene. CDR3: CASRRRKGEPQETQYF. CDR3 in DNA: TGTGCCAGCAGGAGACGGAAGGGGGAACCTCAAGAGACCCAGTACTTC.